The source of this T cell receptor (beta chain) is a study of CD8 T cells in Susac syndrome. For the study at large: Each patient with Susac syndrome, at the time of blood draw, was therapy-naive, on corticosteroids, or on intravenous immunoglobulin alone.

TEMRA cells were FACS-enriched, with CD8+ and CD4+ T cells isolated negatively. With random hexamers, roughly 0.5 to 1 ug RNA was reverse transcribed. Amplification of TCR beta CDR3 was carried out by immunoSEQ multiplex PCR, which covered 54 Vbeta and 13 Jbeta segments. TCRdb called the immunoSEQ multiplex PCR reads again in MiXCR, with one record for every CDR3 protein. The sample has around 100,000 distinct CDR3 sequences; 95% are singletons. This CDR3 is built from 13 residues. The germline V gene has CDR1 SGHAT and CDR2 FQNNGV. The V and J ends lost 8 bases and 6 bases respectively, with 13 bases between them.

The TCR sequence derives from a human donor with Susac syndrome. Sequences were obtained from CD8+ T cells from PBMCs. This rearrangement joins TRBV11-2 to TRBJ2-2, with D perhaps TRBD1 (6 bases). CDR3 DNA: TGTGCCAGCGGCAGGGGCAGGGCCGGGGAGCTGTTTTTT. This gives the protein CASGRGRAGELFF.